The subject of this entry is one T cell receptor (beta chain). The antigen it recognizes is unknown. Base quality data are lacking; no much larger clone is found one base away. Each collaborating institution followed its own protocols to collect whole blood in K2EDTA tubes. Collaborator samples were shipped for TCRbeta analysis as frozen whole blood, isolated PBMCs, or DNA extracted from either sample type. The data derive from a study of blood T cell repertoires in COVID-19 (dated by TCRdb to the early 2020s). Background for the entire study: Samples covering the acute and convalescent phases of COVID-19 were provided by collaborators in the United States, Italy and Spain. The material from the prospective study consisted of cDNA or gDNA derived from T cells, B-cell-depleted T cells, or PBMCs. Deeply sampled blood TCRbeta repertoires from subjects exposed to, actively infected with, or recovered from COVID-19 were included in the dataset. The repertoires were released in a freely available public database meant as a resource for research on the immune response to SARS-CoV-2. Samples came from the ongoing ImmuneRACE study (first 160 participants) plus 1,254 subjects from 6 global collaborators. The sample metadata nearly always contained a de-identified subject ID, COVID-19 status, age in years and sex. Where available, HLA class I and class II types were taken from metadata supplied by the sample provider and were not determined by assay-based typing. Points the paper makes about the study in general: The quantity of clinical and demographic metadata differed by source and by participant and was supplied without curation.

TCRbeta CDR3 regions were amplified from genomic DNA using the immunoSEQ Assay, a bias-controlled multiplex PCR. The paper's data handling went like this. Within the assay, amplification of reference gene primers was used to estimate how many nucleated cells each sample contained. Sequence reads were collapsed and filtered to measure the absolute abundance of every unique TCRbeta CDR3 rearrangement. For each sample, productive Simpson clonality was calculated as the square root of Simpson's diversity index across productive rearrangements. Held by TCRdb, this immuneACCESS table contains in-frame sequences only and omits some clones. Under half of the omission traces to an unresolved V gene where checked; the cause of the rest is unknown. V and J calls and clone size follow that table, whereas D and trimming were derived from the DNA. This sample has tens of thousands of clones in its table, and about 90% of those were observed once. Of the sample, around 2.9% is held by the ten largest clones.

For this chain, trimming is 3 bases at the V end and 4 bases at the J end, and the number of junction bases without a gene match is 7. The germline V gene supplies CDR1 ENHRY and CDR2 SYGVKD. The CDR3 spans 15 residues, from the cysteine through the phenylalanine. Only the CDR3 portion is preserved as DNA: 45 bases, with reading frame beginning at the first base. The sequence links TRBV10-3 to TRBJ1-1, with 8 junctional bases fitting TRBD1. Sequencing was done on a sample of peripheral blood. The sequence was collected from a woman in her forties or fifties with active or convalescent COVID-19. The bases read TGTGCCATCAGTGAAAGGACAGGGACGGGCACTGAAGCTTTCTTT. This translates into CAISERTGTGTEAFF.